The entry that follows covers one T cell receptor beta chain sequence. Its antigen is still unknown. TRB cDNA was prepared as libraries by UMI-labeled 5' RACE. TCRdb reprocessed the 5' RACE reads, keeping one entry per CDR3 protein, no DNA. The sample holds approximately 65,000 distinct CDR3 sequences. Germline V gene sequence: CDR1 SQVTM, CDR2 ANQGSEA. This CDR3 has 12 residues. The source of the sample is a study of CXCR3-negative and CXCR3-positive naive CD8 T cells. General study results and limits: Higher TRB CDR3 hydrophobicity marked CXCR3-positive naive cells relative to CXCR3-negative naive cells. Researchers report CXCR3 expression partially decreased after cryopreservation, with fresh PBMCs used in most assays.

Sequenced material: naive CXCR3+ CD8+ T cells from blood. Subset given: CD45RO-CCR7+CD27+CD95- naive CD8+ T cells expressing CXCR3 (TNR3+). The TCR comes from a human donor in good health. Some clones in this sample may be carry-over from other donors' samples. This chain uses TRBV29-1 with TRBJ2-1; the D call from TCRdb, TRBD1, cannot be confirmed without DNA. The CDR3 spells CSVERQYNEQFF.